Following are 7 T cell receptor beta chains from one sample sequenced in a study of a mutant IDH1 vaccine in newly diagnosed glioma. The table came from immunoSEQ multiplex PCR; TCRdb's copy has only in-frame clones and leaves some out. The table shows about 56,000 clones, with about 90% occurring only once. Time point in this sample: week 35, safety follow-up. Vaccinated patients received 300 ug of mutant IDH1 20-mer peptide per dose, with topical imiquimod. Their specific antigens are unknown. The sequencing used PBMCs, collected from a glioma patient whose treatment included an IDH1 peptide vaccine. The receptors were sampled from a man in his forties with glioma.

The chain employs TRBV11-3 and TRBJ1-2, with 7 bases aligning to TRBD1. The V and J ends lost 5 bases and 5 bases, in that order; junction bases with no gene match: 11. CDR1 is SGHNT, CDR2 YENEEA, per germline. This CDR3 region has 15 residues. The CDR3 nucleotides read TGTGCCAGCAGCCGAGGACAGGTGCCGGGGTATGGCTACACCTTC. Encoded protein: CASSRGQVPGYGYTF.

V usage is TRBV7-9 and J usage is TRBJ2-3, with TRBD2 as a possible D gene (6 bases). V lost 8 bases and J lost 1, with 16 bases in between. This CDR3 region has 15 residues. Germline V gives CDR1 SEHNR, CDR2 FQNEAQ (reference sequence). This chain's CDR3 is CASQLGGTRTDTQYF. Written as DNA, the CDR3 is TGTGCCAGCCAACTTGGGGGGACTCGCACAGATACGCAGTATTTT.

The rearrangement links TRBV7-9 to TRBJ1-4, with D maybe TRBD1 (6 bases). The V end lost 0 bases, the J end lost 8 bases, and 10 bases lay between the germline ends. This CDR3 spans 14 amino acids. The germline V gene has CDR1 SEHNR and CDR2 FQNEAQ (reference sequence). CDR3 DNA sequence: TGTGCCAGCAGCTTAGCAGGAGGGGGAGAAAAACTGTTTTTT. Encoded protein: CASSLAGGGEKLFF.

CDR3 nucleotides: TGTGCCAGCAGCGGCCCGGGACCTAAGACCGGGGAGCTGTTTTTT. Translated, it gives CASSGPGPKTGELFF. This sequence joins TRBV7-8 and TRBJ2-2, with D perhaps TRBD1 or TRBD2 (5 bases each). The CDR3 loop spans 15 amino acids. Trimming removed 5 bases at V and 5 bases at J, with 15 bases between. Germline CDR1 SGHVS, CDR2 FQNEAQ.

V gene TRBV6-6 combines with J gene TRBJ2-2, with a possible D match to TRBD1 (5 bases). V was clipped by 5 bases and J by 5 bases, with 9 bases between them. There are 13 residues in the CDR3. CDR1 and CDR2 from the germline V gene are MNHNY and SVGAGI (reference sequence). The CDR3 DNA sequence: TGTGCCAGCAGTCAACCAGGGACCGGGGAGCTGTTTTTT. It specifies CASSQPGTGELFF.

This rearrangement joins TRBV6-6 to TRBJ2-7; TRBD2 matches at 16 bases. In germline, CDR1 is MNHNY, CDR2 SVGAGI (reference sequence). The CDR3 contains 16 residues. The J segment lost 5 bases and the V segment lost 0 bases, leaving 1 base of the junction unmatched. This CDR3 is CASSYSGLAGGDEQYF. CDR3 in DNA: TGTGCCAGCAGTTACTCGGGACTAGCGGGAGGGGACGAGCAGTACTTC.

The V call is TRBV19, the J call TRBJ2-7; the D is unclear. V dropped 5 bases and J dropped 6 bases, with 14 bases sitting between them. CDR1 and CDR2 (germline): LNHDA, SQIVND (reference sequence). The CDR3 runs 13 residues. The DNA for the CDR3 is TGTGCCAGTAGTTTCCCCGATAAAACCGAGCAGTACTTC. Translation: CASSFPDKTEQYF.